The next 25 T cell receptor beta chains were all read from a single sample in a study of T cells in Graves' hyperthyroidism and ophthalmopathy. Amplification targeted TCR beta CDR3 regions from RNA transcripts. A set of HTBI primers served as the primers for a first-round RT-PCR of the TCR CDR3. TCRdb processed the multiplex PCR reads anew with MiXCR; each CDR3 protein has one entry. The sample lists some 350,000 distinct CDR3 sequences, around 16% occurring once. The sample comprised blood. Source of these receptors: a young woman with Graves' hyperthyroidism that later progressed to Graves' ophthalmopathy.

This clonotype came up many times. At one boundary the junction diverges from the germline segment, which might be a read error. The V and J genes are TRBV7-8 and TRBJ2-7; D is uncertain. The V gene's germline CDR1 is SGHVS and CDR2 FQNEAQ. This CDR3 region has 12 residues. The CDR3 loop reads CASSVAGYEQYF. The CDR3 coding sequence is TGTGCCAGCAGCGTAGCCGGCTACGAGCAGTACTTC.

This clonotype was counted at least ten times. The chain recombines TRBV18 with TRBJ1-5; tentative D call: TRBD1 (5 bases). There are 13 residues in the CDR3. Germline-derived CDR1 and CDR2 are KGHSH and LQKENI. Trimming shortened V by 5 bases and J by 7 bases, and 12 bases separated the two germline ends. The chain's CDR3 is CASSYQGGQPQHF. The CDR3 DNA follows: TGTGCCAGCTCATACCAGGGAGGACAGCCCCAGCATTTT.

This clonotype was seen a single time. The chain has TRBV11-2 and TRBJ2-2; D unresolved. CDR3 length equals 12 residues. Germline V gene lookup returns CDR1 SGHAT and CDR2 FQNNGV. Trimming pared 3 bases from V and 7 bases from J, leaving 6 bases between. Written as DNA, the CDR3 is TGTGCCAGCAGCTTTATACGCGGGGAGCTGTTTTTT. Amino acids: CASSFIRGELFF.

This clonotype was counted many times. CDR3 nucleotide sequence: TGTGCCAGCAGCCGCGACATCCAAGAGACCCAGTACTTC. Translating gives CASSRDIQETQYF. The chain links TRBV12-3 or TRBV12-4 to TRBJ2-5, with D uncertain. The ends were cut back, 6 bases at V and 1 base at J, with 9 bases in the middle. There are 13 residues in the CDR3.

This clonotype has a count of ten or more. The CDR3 is CASSLGVEQYF. CDR3 in DNA: TGTGCCAGCAGTTTAGGGGTTGAGCAGTACTTC. The rearrangement links TRBV28 to TRBJ2-7; D remains ambiguous. Germline loops: CDR1 MDHEN, CDR2 SYDVKM. V dropped 2 bases and J dropped 7 bases, with 6 bases sitting between them. This CDR3 is built from 11 residues.

V gene TRBV6-2 or TRBV6-3 combines with J gene TRBJ1-2; D is unresolved. CDR3 length equals 15 residues. Germline CDR1 and CDR2: MNHEY and SVGEGT. V was pared by 3 bases and J by 7 bases, with 18 bases between. The CDR3 protein is CASSYSQLYSGGYTF. CDR3 DNA sequence: TGTGCCAGCAGTTATAGTCAGCTATATAGCGGTGGCTACACCTTC.

In its sample, this clonotype was seen once. The chain couples TRBV7-9 to TRBJ2-7, with 10 bases identical to TRBD2. The CDR3 is 15 residues long. The ends lost 4 bases at V and 0 bases at J; junction bases unmatched: 3. Germline-derived CDR1 and CDR2 are SEHNR and FQNEAQ (reference sequence). The CDR3 here is CASSSGLAISYEQYF. In nucleotides, the CDR3 is TGTGCCAGCAGCTCGGGACTAGCGATCTCCTACGAGCAGTACTTC.

This clonotype was seen repeatedly, ten times or more. The V gene is TRBV28, the J gene TRBJ2-4; 9 bases align to TRBD1. V lost 6 bases to trimming and J lost 1 base; unmatched junction nucleotides: 4. The CDR3 loop spans 15 amino acids. Germline V lookup: CDR1 MDHEN, CDR2 SYDVKM. The CDR3 region is CASRLTGGAKNIQYF. Written as DNA, the CDR3 is TGTGCCAGCAGACTAACAGGGGGCGCCAAAAACATTCAGTACTTC. The whole variable domain, filled in from reference TRBV28 and TRBJ2-4, reads DVKVTQSSRYLVKRTGEKVFLECVQDMDHENMFWYRQDPGLGLRLIYFSYDVKMKEKGDIPEGYSVSREKKERFSLILESASTNQTSMYLCASRLTGGAKNIQYFGAGTRLSVL.

This clonotype was observed many times. CDR3 sequence reads: CASSLTVKGGGQYF. CDR3 coding DNA: TGTGCCAGCAGTTTAACCGTGAAGGGCGGTGGGCAGTACTTC. The rearrangement uses TRBV28 and TRBJ2-7; D is unresolved. This CDR3 is built from 14 residues. CDR1 and CDR2 (germline): MDHEN, SYDVKM. V lost 2 bases and J lost 9, with 17 bases in between. The full variable domain, rest sourced from reference TRBV28 and TRBJ2-7, is DVKVTQSSRYLVKRTGEKVFLECVQDMDHENMFWYRQDPGLGLRLIYFSYDVKMKEKGDIPEGYSVSREKKERFSLILESASTNQTSMYLCASSLTVKGGGQYFGPGTRLTVT.

There are a few counts of this clonotype. J is TRBJ2-7 and V is TRBV6-1, with 8 bases aligning to TRBD1. The CDR3 totals 15 residues. Looked up from germline, CDR1 is MNHNS and CDR2 is SASEGT. V lost 2 bases to trimming and J lost 2 bases; unmatched junction nucleotides: 5. The CDR3 region has the DNA TGTGCCAGCAGTGAACCCTCAGGGGGCCCCTACGAGCAGTACTTC. This codes for CASSEPSGGPYEQYF.

This clonotype was seen only a few times. This sequence joins TRBV29-1 and TRBJ2-3; tentatively, D is TRBD1 or TRBD2 (5 bases each). CDR3 length: 14 amino acids. Germline-derived CDR1 and CDR2 are SQVTM and ANQGSEA. V lost 3 bases and J 6 bases, leaving 16 bases between the germline ends. CDR3 sequence reads: CSVDRDLRGDTQYF. The CDR3 nucleotides are TGCAGCGTTGATCGGGACCTGCGAGGGGATACGCAGTATTTT.

This clonotype appeared many times. The V gene is TRBV12-3 or TRBV12-4, the J gene TRBJ2-4; no reliable D call. The CDR3 has 13 residues. Trimming removed 2 bases at V and 3 bases at J, with 5 bases between. The CDR3 here is CASSLQDKNIQYF. In DNA, the CDR3 is TGTGCCAGCAGTTTACAAGACAAAAACATTCAGTACTTC.

This clonotype was recorded at least ten times. The gene calls are TRBV6-1 and TRBJ2-6, with 7 bases matching TRBD1. Germline V gives CDR1 MNHNS, CDR2 SASEGT. Trimming at V came to 6 bases and at J to 0 bases, leaving 5 bases not matched to a gene. The CDR3 totals 16 residues. The CDR3 protein is CASSRDSGSGANVLTF. The CDR3 DNA follows: TGTGCCAGCAGCCGGGACAGCGGCTCTGGGGCCAACGTCCTGACTTTC.

The chain combines TRBV5-4 with TRBJ2-1, with 8 bases lining up with TRBD2. Germline CDR1 reads SGHNT; CDR2 reads YYREEE (reference sequence). This CDR3 region has 16 residues. V was clipped by 4 bases and J by 4 bases; unmatched bases: 10. CDR3 DNA sequence: TGTGCCAGCAGCCAAATTAAAAAGCGGGGGTACAATGAGCAGTTCTTC. It is translated as CASSQIKKRGYNEQFF.

This clonotype occurred many times. The rearrangement links TRBV2 to TRBJ1-4, with D uncertain. The CDR3 runs 11 residues. V dropped 7 bases and J dropped 8 bases, with 8 bases sitting between them. Germline values: CDR1 SNHLY, CDR2 FYNNEI. CDR3: CASNGGEKLFF. DNA for the CDR3: TGTGCCAGCAATGGAGGGGAAAAACTGTTTTTT.

The J gene is TRBJ1-1, the V gene TRBV6-1; 7 bases align to TRBD1. This CDR3 comprises 15 residues. In germline, CDR1 is MNHNS, CDR2 SASEGT. The ends lost 6 bases at V and 2 bases at J; junction bases unmatched: 9. In nucleotides, the CDR3 is TGTGCCAGCAGGGACCAGACAGGGTATAACACTGAAGCTTTCTTT. Amino acid sequence: CASRDQTGYNTEAFF.

This clonotype was seen a few times. The rearrangement joins TRBV19 to TRBJ2-2; the match to TRBD1 covers 10 bases. With 5 bases clipped from V and 2 bases from J, the junction kept 2 bases outside the gene matches. The length of the CDR3 is 15 residues. Germline loops: CDR1 LNHDA, CDR2 SQIVND (reference sequence). The CDR3 coding sequence is TGTGCCAGTAGTCGGGACAGGGGAAACACCGGGGAGCTGTTTTTT. Its translation is CASSRDRGNTGELFF.

This clonotype appeared a few times. The gene calls are TRBV19 and TRBJ2-1; D is possibly TRBD1 (6 bases). Looked up from germline, CDR1 is LNHDA and CDR2 is SQIVND (reference sequence). The CDR3 consists of 15 residues. V gave up 3 bases and J gave up 0 bases, with 9 bases separating them. CDR3 sequence reads: CASSIATGSYNEQFF. The CDR3 DNA sequence: TGTGCCAGTAGTATTGCGACAGGCTCCTACAATGAGCAGTTCTTC.

This clonotype was picked up a small number of times. This chain uses TRBV28 with TRBJ1-2; no reliable D call. V was trimmed by 2 bases and J by 4 bases, leaving 11 bases between them. CDR1 and CDR2 from the germline V gene are MDHEN and SYDVKM. The CDR3 is 14 residues long. The CDR3 loop reads CASSLKGGTYGYTF. In nucleotides, the CDR3 is TGTGCCAGCAGTTTAAAGGGCGGAACCTATGGCTACACCTTC.

This clonotype was picked up many times. The rearrangement joins TRBV6-1 to TRBJ2-5; 13 bases fit TRBD2. This CDR3 is built from 17 residues. Trimming removed 5 bases from V and 2 bases from J; junction bases left unmatched: 8. Germline CDR1 MNHNS, CDR2 SASEGT. The CDR3 loop is CASSKWTSGSGQETQYF. DNA for the CDR3: TGTGCCAGCAGTAAGTGGACTAGCGGGAGTGGGCAAGAGACCCAGTACTTC.

This clonotype occurred a few times. The chain is built from TRBV5-1 and TRBJ1-5; D is undetermined. CDR1 is SGHRS, CDR2 YFSETQ, per germline. Trimming shortened V by 0 bases and J by 3 bases, and 10 bases separated the two germline ends. This CDR3 is 15 amino acids long. The CDR3 sequence: CASSLAGGNNQPQHF. The DNA of the CDR3 is TGCGCCAGCAGCTTGGCCGGAGGTAACAATCAGCCCCAGCATTTT.

Notes on this clonotype: The junction shows a germline mismatch at one end, possibly a read error. This chain connects TRBV10-3 to TRBJ1-3; D perhaps matches TRBD1 (5 bases). The CDR3 sequence is 13 residues long. Germline loops: CDR1 ENHRY, CDR2 SYGVKD. The CDR3, as DNA: TGTGCTGGTTCAGGGAGCTCTGGAAACACCACATATTTT. This codes for CAGSGSSGNTTYF.

This clonotype was seen at least ten times. The chain is built from TRBV9 and TRBJ1-2; D gene unclear. The germline gives CDR1 SGDLS, CDR2 YYNGEE. The ends were cut back, 3 bases at V and 4 bases at J, with 16 bases in the middle. The CDR3 has 15 residues. The CDR3 is CASSGPGRLSYGYTF. For the CDR3, the DNA is TGTGCCAGCAGCGGTCCTGGGCGGCTTTCCTATGGCTACACCTTC.

This clonotype has at least ten counts. J is TRBJ2-5 and V is TRBV28; no definite D call. This CDR3 region has 14 residues. The V end was cut by 2 bases, the J end by 7 bases, with 14 bases between. Germline assignment: CDR1 MDHEN and CDR2 SYDVKM. The CDR3 bases are TGTGCCAGCAGTTTACCCGCCGCCCCAGGGACCCAGTACTTC. It is translated as CASSLPAAPGTQYF. Supplemented by reference TRBV28 and TRBJ2-5, the full variable domain reads DVKVTQSSRYLVKRTGEKVFLECVQDMDHENMFWYRQDPGLGLRLIYFSYDVKMKEKGDIPEGYSVSREKKERFSLILESASTNQTSMYLCASSLPAAPGTQYFGPGTRLLVL.

There are many counts of this clonotype. In DNA form, the CDR3 reads TGTGCCAGCTCGCTGGACAGACTGAACACTGAAGCTTTCTTT. Translation: CASSLDRLNTEAFF. This chain links TRBV18 with TRBJ1-1; maybe TRBD1 (6 bases). CDR3 length: 14 residues. Per germline, CDR1 KGHSH and CDR2 LQKENI. V lost 6 bases, J lost 0 bases, and 11 bases lay in between. Full variable domain (outside the CDR3, taken from reference TRBV18 and TRBJ1-1): NAGVMQNPRHLVRRRGQEARLRCSPMKGHSHVYWYRQLPEEGLKFMVYLQKENIIDESGMPKERFSAEFPKEGPSILRIQQVVRGDSAAYFCASSLDRLNTEAFFGQGTRLTVV.